A single sample is the source of the 27 T cell receptor beta chains below, sequenced in a study of blood T cell repertoires in COVID-19. Measured with immunoSEQ multiplex PCR; TCRdb has only the in-frame clones, and not every one. The data show over 200,000 clones, more than 70% seen once. What was sequenced was peripheral blood. The receptors derive from a man in his forties with active or convalescent COVID-19.

This clone was detected only a few times. This rearrangement joins TRBV3-1 (or the pseudogene TRBV3-2) to TRBJ1-4; 7 positions match TRBD1. In germline, CDR1 is LGHDT, CDR2 YNNKEL (reference sequence). This CDR3 is built from 18 residues. Trimming at V came to 1 base and at J to 0 bases, leaving 8 bases not matched to a gene. CDR3 protein: CASSQGVGTAATNEKLFF. The CDR3, as DNA: TGTGCCAGCAGCCAAGGCGTAGGGACAGCGGCAACTAATGAAAAACTGTTTTTT.

This clone has a handful of counts. The chain carries TRBV6-1 and TRBJ1-6, with TRBD1 matching 9 bases. V gave up 6 bases and J gave up 3 bases; unmatched junction bases: 15. The CDR3 is 19 amino acids. CDR1 and CDR2 (germline): MNHNS, SASEGT. CDR3 sequence (DNA): TGTGCCAGCAGGGAACCGACGGGACAGGGAGAAGGCTATAATTCACCCCTCCACTTT. Translated, it gives CASREPTGQGEGYNSPLHF.

V and J are TRBV28 and TRBJ1-2, with D hard to call. V was shortened by 9 bases and J by 4 bases, with 15 bases between the two germline ends. The CDR3 length is 13 residues. Germline V lookup: CDR1 MDHEN, CDR2 SYDVKM. The CDR3 DNA reads as TGTGCCAGTAGGGAGATGCGGAGCTATGGCTACACCTTC. This translates into CASREMRSYGYTF.

In this sample, this clone turned up a few times. This rearrangement joins TRBV5-4 to TRBJ2-3; unclear D gene. V lost 1 base and J lost 7, with 13 bases in between. The CDR3 sequence is 14 residues long. Looked up from germline, CDR1 is SGHNT and CDR2 is YYREEE (reference sequence). The CDR3 is CASSLSLVRNTQYF. CDR3 coding DNA: TGTGCCAGCAGCTTGTCTCTAGTGAGAAATACGCAGTATTTT.

This sequence joins TRBV5-4 and TRBJ2-1, with TRBD1 identical over 9 bases. The CDR3 runs to 14 residues. V shed 4 bases, J shed 6 bases, and the junction held 5 bases outside the gene matches. Germline CDR1 SGHNT, CDR2 YYREEE (reference sequence). The CDR3 DNA follows: TGTGCCAGCAGCGACCCGACAGGGGGCAATGAGCAGTTCTTC. It yields the protein CASSDPTGGNEQFF. Using reference TRBV5-4 and TRBJ2-1 for the parts outside the CDR3, the full variable domain is ETGVTQSPTHLIKTRGQQVTLRCSSQSGHNTVSWYQQALGQGPQFIFQYYREEENGRGNFPPRFSGLQFPNYSSELNVNALELDDSALYLCASSDPTGGNEQFFGPGTRLTVL.

This clone was observed a handful of times. V usage is TRBV19 and J usage is TRBJ2-5, with D possibly matching TRBD2 (6 bases). Trimming took off 2 bases at V and 5 bases at J, with 12 bases between the two ends. The CDR3 spans 14 residues. CDR1 is LNHDA and CDR2 is SQIVND in the germline V gene (reference sequence). The CDR3 protein is CASSISRGRETQYF. The CDR3 DNA follows: TGTGCCAGTAGTATAAGTAGAGGGAGGGAGACCCAGTACTTC.

The rearrangement joins TRBV10-2 to TRBJ1-1; weak D call: TRBD1 (6 bases). The CDR3 has 13 amino acids. Germline CDR1 reads WSHSY; CDR2 reads SAAADI. Deletions cut 6 bases from V and 2 bases from J, with 10 bases between. CDR3 in amino acids: CASRPDRNTEAFF. The DNA of the CDR3 is TGCGCCAGCAGGCCGGACAGAAACACTGAAGCTTTCTTT.

V and J are TRBV2 and TRBJ1-2, with TRBD1 matching 10 bases. Per the germline V gene, CDR1 is SNHLY and CDR2 is FYNNEI. This CDR3 is 15 amino acids long. V dropped 5 bases and J dropped 4; count of bases not matched to a gene: 7. For the CDR3, the DNA is TGTGCCAGCAGTCAGACAGGGGGCGCGGTCTATGGCTACACCTTC. This encodes CASSQTGGAVYGYTF.

Turning to this clone: Since a much larger clone is just one base distant, this may be a read error. The rearrangement joins TRBV3-1 (or the pseudogene TRBV3-2) to TRBJ1-1, with TRBD1 matching 8 bases. The CDR3 spans 14 residues. With V trimmed by 4 bases and J by 1 base, 2 bases remained unmatched. Germline lookup yields CDR1 LGHDT and CDR2 YNNKEL (reference sequence). In DNA, the CDR3 is TGTGCCAGCAGCCCCGGACAGGGGAACACTGAAGCTTTCTTT. Its translation: CASSPGQGNTEAFF.

The rearrangement links TRBV5-1 to TRBJ2-2; 7 nucleotides align to TRBD1. The CDR3 totals 14 residues. Trimming removed 4 bases from V and 7 bases from J; junction bases left unmatched: 7. Germline CDR1 is SGHRS and CDR2 is YFSETQ. The CDR3 here is CASSPGQELGELFF. CDR3 coding DNA: TGCGCCAGCAGCCCCGGACAGGAGCTCGGGGAGCTGTTTTTT. Full variable domain (remainder filled in from reference TRBV5-1 and TRBJ2-2): KAGVTQTPRYLIKTRGQQVTLSCSPISGHRSVSWYQQTPGQGLQFLFEYFSETQRNKGNFPGRFSGRQFSNSRSEMNVSTLELGDSALYLCASSPGQELGELFFGEGSRLTVL.

This rearrangement joins TRBV28 to TRBJ2-3; TRBD2 aligns across 14 bases. The trim removed 5 bases at V and 1 base at J, leaving 5 bases unmatched. This CDR3 is 17 amino acids long. In germline, CDR1 is MDHEN, CDR2 SYDVKM. CDR3 DNA: TGTGCCAGCAGTCCCGGACTAGCGGGGGGCCGCACAGATACGCAGTATTTT. Its protein is CASSPGLAGGRTDTQYF.

The chain couples TRBV10-3 to TRBJ1-1; 11 bases align to TRBD1. Trimming took 4 bases from V and 11 from J; bases not matched to a gene: 9. Germline-derived CDR1 and CDR2 are ENHRY and SYGVKD. The length of the CDR3 is 14 residues. CDR3 coding DNA: TGTGCCATCAGTGTGAGGACAGGGGGCGAGGTGGCTTTCTTT. Protein: CAISVRTGGEVAFF.

This sequence joins TRBV5-1 and TRBJ1-1, with 7 nucleotides matching TRBD1. The CDR3 is made up of 16 amino acids. The junction had 8 bases not matched to a gene; V was cut back by 3 bases and J by 0 bases. The germline V gene encodes CDR1 SGHRS and CDR2 YFSETQ. CDR3 sequence reads: CASSSRQGAMNTEAFF. In nucleotides, the CDR3 is TGCGCCAGCAGCTCCAGACAGGGCGCAATGAACACTGAAGCTTTCTTT.

The V and J genes are TRBV4-3 and TRBJ2-6, with 9 bases matching TRBD1. V was pared by 1 base and J by 3 bases, with 13 bases of the junction left unmatched. Looked up from germline, CDR1 is LGHNA and CDR2 is YSLEER. CDR3 length equals 20 residues. The CDR3 sequence: CASSQGVSGQGLGGANVLTF. DNA of the CDR3: TGCGCCAGCAGCCAAGGTGTTTCGGGACAGGGACTTGGTGGGGCCAACGTCCTGACTTTC.

The chain has TRBV7-8 and TRBJ1-2; TRBD1 might be the D (6 bases). The CDR3 runs 18 residues. Trimming stripped 5 bases from V and 8 bases from J, with 30 bases between. Germline CDR1 and CDR2: SGHVS and FQNEAQ. The chain's CDR3 is CASSPVRVPDGGLKGYTF. CDR3 bases: TGTGCCAGCAGCCCCGTAAGGGTACCCGATGGGGGCTTGAAGGGCTACACCTTC. Drawing the rest from reference TRBV7-8 and TRBJ1-2, the complete variable domain is GAGVSQSPRYKVAKRGQDVALRCDPISGHVSLFWYQQALGQGPEFLTYFQNEAQLDKSGLPSDRFFAERPEGSVSTLKIQRTQQEDSAVYLCASSPVRVPDGGLKGYTFGSGTRLTVV.

This sequence joins TRBV7-3 and TRBJ1-1; the D gene is possibly TRBD1 (5 bases). Trimming removed 5 bases from V and 3 bases from J, with 13 bases in between. The CDR3 spans 14 residues. Germline values: CDR1 SGHTA, CDR2 FQGTGA. The CDR3 protein is CASSPTGGHTEAFF. CDR3 DNA: TGTGCCAGCAGCCCCACAGGAGGGCACACTGAAGCTTTCTTT.

CDR3 in amino acids: CASSQDLTGEVDTQYF. As DNA, the CDR3 is TGCGCCAGCAGCCAAGATCTTACAGGGGAGGTTGATACGCAGTATTTT. V gene TRBV4-1 combines with J gene TRBJ2-3, with D maybe TRBD1 (7 bases). The CDR3 totals 16 residues. The V end lost 0 bases, the J end lost 6 bases, and 16 bases lay between the germline ends. Germline CDR1 reads MGHRA; CDR2 reads YSYEKL.

This chain connects TRBV14 to TRBJ1-3, with no clear D. Trimming stripped 3 bases from V and 0 bases from J, with 9 bases between. The germline CDR1 and CDR2 sequences are SGHDN and FVKESK. CDR3 length equals 15 residues. CDR3 loop: CASSHGFVSGNTIYF. CDR3 in DNA: TGTGCCAGCAGCCATGGCTTCGTCTCTGGAAACACCATATATTTT.

The gene calls are TRBV12-3 or TRBV12-4 and TRBJ1-1; weak D call: TRBD1 (5 bases). V lost 8 bases and J lost 1, with 11 bases in between. CDR3 length: 13 residues. The CDR3 here is CASGEGWNTEAFF. The CDR3 nucleotides read TGTGCCAGCGGGGAGGGGTGGAACACTGAAGCTTTCTTT.

The CDR3 bases are TGTGCCAGTAGTACTTTAGACAGGGGAAATGAAAAACTGTTTTTT. This encodes CASSTLDRGNEKLFF. J is TRBJ1-4 and V is TRBV19; TRBD1 matches 8 bases. The length of the CDR3 is 15 residues. V shed 4 bases and J 5 bases; nucleotides not matched to a gene: 6. CDR1 is LNHDA and CDR2 is SQIVND in the germline V gene (reference sequence).

V is TRBV9 and J is TRBJ1-4, with TRBD1 matching 7 bases. Losses at the gene ends were 4 bases for V and 7 bases for J; bases not matched to a gene: 31. The germline V gene has CDR1 SGDLS and CDR2 YYNGEE. This CDR3 is 22 amino acids long. CDR3 DNA sequence: TGTGCCAGCAGCCGTGGGACCTCCGGGTTCGGAGGGGGCGGAGGGTCTGCTGAAAAACTGTTTTTT. This gives the protein CASSRGTSGFGGGGGSAEKLFF. The variable domain in full, with the rest retrieved from reference TRBV9 and TRBJ1-4, is DSGVTQTPKHLITATGQRVTLRCSPRSGDLSVYWYQQSLDQGLQFLIQYYNGEERAKGNILERFSAQQFPDLHSELNLSSLELGDSALYFCASSRGTSGFGGGGGSAEKLFFGSGTQLSVL.

This rearrangement joins TRBV11-2 to TRBJ1-3, with D perhaps matching TRBD1 (6 bases). From germline, CDR1 is SGHAT and CDR2 FQNNGV. This CDR3 contains 15 residues. V was pared by 2 bases and J by 4 bases, with 12 bases between. For the CDR3, the DNA is TGTGCCAGCAGCTTAAACCAGGGGAGCGGAAACACCATATATTTT. Protein product: CASSLNQGSGNTIYF.

V and J are TRBV2 and TRBJ2-7, with 10 bases identical to TRBD1. The CDR3 contains 15 residues. Germline V lookup: CDR1 SNHLY, CDR2 FYNNEI. Unmatched junction bases numbered 4, after V lost 4 bases and J lost 1 base. This CDR3 reads CASSGRDRGSYEQYF. The CDR3 DNA reads as TGTGCCAGCAGTGGCCGGGACAGGGGATCCTACGAGCAGTACTTC.

V is TRBV5-6 and J is TRBJ2-3, with D possibly matching TRBD2 (5 bases). CDR3 length equals 16 residues. From germline, CDR1 is SGHDT and CDR2 YYEEEE. V shed 0 bases and J shed 1 base, with 12 bases lying between them. CDR3 amino acids: CASSLGERLGTDTQYF. Written as DNA, the CDR3 is TGTGCCAGCAGCTTGGGTGAGCGGCTGGGCACAGATACGCAGTATTTT.

The chain couples TRBV5-1 to TRBJ2-2; D remains ambiguous. This CDR3 has 13 residues. Trimming took off 6 bases at V and 1 base at J, with 7 bases between the two ends. Germline lookup yields CDR1 SGHRS and CDR2 YFSETQ. The CDR3 coding sequence is TGCGCCAGCACCCCCGGGAACACCGGGGAGCTGTTTTTT. It codes for CASTPGNTGELFF.

V is TRBV7-9 and J is TRBJ2-2, with D possibly being TRBD2 (5 bases). CDR1 and CDR2 (germline): SEHNR, FQNEAQ (reference sequence). V lost 1 base and J lost 4, with 13 bases in between. The CDR3 is 16 amino acids. As DNA, the CDR3 is TGTGCCAGCAGCTTAGAGGCGGGTGCGAGCACCGGGGAGCTGTTTTTT. Protein product: CASSLEAGASTGELFF. The full variable domain, completed using reference TRBV7-9 and TRBJ2-2, is DTGVSQNPRHKITKRGQNVTFRCDPISEHNRLYWYRQTLGQGPEFLTYFQNEAQLEKSRLLSDRFSAERPKGSFSTLEIQRTEQGDSAMYLCASSLEAGASTGELFFGEGSRLTVL.

This clone appeared once. The chain uses TRBV5-6 and TRBJ1-6; no clear D gene. This CDR3 contains 15 residues. The ends were cut back, 1 base at V and 5 bases at J, with 10 bases in the middle. Germline assignment: CDR1 SGHDT and CDR2 YYEEEE. The CDR3 DNA is TGTGCCAGCAGCTTGCGTCGGGAAAATAATTCACCCCTCCACTTT. Its protein is CASSLRRENNSPLHF.